A selection of T cell receptor beta chains follows, all from one sample in a study of cytomegalovirus exposure and HLA in healthy donors. Repertoires were generated with immunoSEQ multiplex PCR, while TCRdb's copy carries only in-frame clones and drops some. The table records some 96,000 clones, approximately 78% of them present only once. The source material was PBMCs. The receptors were sampled from a woman aged 60-75 years in good health and CMV-seronegative. Each CDR3 is given with its conserved first and last residue. A D gene is named only where the DNA matches it firmly. Clone size appears in some rows only: once, few, many, or a class for an expanded clone.

TRBJ1-5 - - TRBV19 TGTGCCAGTAGTATGGGCAACAATCAGCCCCAGCATTTT CASSMGNNQPQHF
TRBJ1-1 - - TRBV2 TGTGCCAGCATTCCCCGTCGAGGGAACACTGAAGCTTTCTTT CASIPRRGNTEAFF
TRBJ2-1 - - TRBV19 TGTGCCAGTAGTATGAGGCGGTTACCCCCGAGCTCCTACAATGAGCAGTTCTTC CASSMRRLPPSSYNEQFF
TRBJ2-1 - TRBD2 TRBV7-2 TGTGCCAGCAGCTTAGCAGCTAGCGGGGCTGGGGGGGAGCAGTTCTTC CASSLAASGAGGEQFF
TRBJ1-1 - - TRBV4-3 TGCGCCAGCAGCCAAAGCTTGGGCCTGAACACTGAAGCTTTCTTT CASSQSLGLNTEAFF
TRBJ2-7 - TRBD2 TRBV5-6 TGTGCCAGCAGCTTAATAGCGGGATACGAGCAGTACTTC CASSLIAGYEQYF
TRBJ2-6 few TRBD1 TRBV9 TGTGCCAGCAGCGTATCCCAGACAGGGGCCGGGGCCAACGTCCTGACTTTC CASSVSQTGAGANVLTF
TRBJ1-4 few - TRBV4-1 TGCGCCAGCAGCCAAGTGCAGGGAATTGGAAAACTGTTTTTT CASSQVQGIGKLFF
TRBJ1-2 few TRBD1 TRBV7-2 TGTGCCAGCAGCCCTGCAACCGGGACAGGGGAAGTCTATGGCTACACCTTC CASSPATGTGEVYGYTF
TRBJ1-5 - TRBD1 TRBV2 TGTGCCAGCGAAGACAGGGGACAAAATCAGCCCCAGCATTTT CASEDRGQNQPQHF
TRBJ1-3 - TRBD1 TRBV7-2 TGTGCCAGCAGCACCGGACAGGGGGACACCATATATTTT CASSTGQGDTIYF
TRBJ1-1 - - TRBV4-3 TGCGCCAGCAGCCCAGAGTGGCACACTGAAGCTTTCTTT CASSPEWHTEAFF
TRBJ1-3 - - TRBV6-5 TGTGCCAGCAGTTATGGGGCCATCAGCTCTGGAAACACCATATATTTT CASSYGAISSGNTIYF
TRBJ2-2 - TRBD1 TRBV29-1 TGCAGCGTTAGGGAAACAGGGGACACCGGGGAGCTGTTTTTT CSVRETGDTGELFF
TRBJ2-7 - TRBD1 TRBV28 TGTGCCAGCAGTTTCGCTTTACAGGGGCGCGAGCAGTACTTC CASSFALQGREQYF
TRBJ2-2 once TRBD1 TRBV2 TGTGCCAGCAGCGCTGAGGGACAGGGAATCGGGGAGCTGTTTTTT CASSAEGQGIGELFF
TRBJ2-7 few TRBD2 TRBV4-3 TGCGCCAGCAGCCCTTCGTCCGGGACTAGTCAGTTTGAGCAGTACTTC CASSPSSGTSQFEQYF
TRBJ1-1 few - TRBV30 TGTGCCTGTAAAAAGGACATCAACACGAACACTGAAGCTTTCTTT CACKKDINTNTEAFF
TRBJ2-1 - - TRBV5-1 TGCGCCAGCAGTATCCAGGGGAGCTCCTACAATGAGCAGTTCTTC CASSIQGSSYNEQFF
TRBJ1-3 - - TRBV27 TGTGCCAGCACCCAATACGCAGGGGTTGGAAACACCATATATTTT CASTQYAGVGNTIYF
TRBJ1-1 - TRBD1 TRBV7-9 TGTGCCAGCAGCCTGACAGGGCCCGAAGCTTTCTTT CASSLTGPEAFF
TRBJ1-2 - - TRBV7-8 TGTGCCAGCAGCTTAGGGGGCACAGCCTTATGGACCTTC CASSLGGTALWTF
TRBJ2-5 - TRBD1 TRBV5-1 TGCGCCAGCAGCTCCGGGACAGTGAGGGGGGAGACCCAGTACTTC CASSSGTVRGETQYF
TRBJ2-2 - TRBD2 TRBV7-2 TGTGCCAGCAGCTCGAGAGCGGGATCTGGCGGGGAGCTGTTTTTT CASSSRAGSGGELFF
TRBJ2-1 - - TRBV19 TGTGCCAGTAGTATGTCCGTAGCGGGGACAGCTGAGCAGTTCTTC CASSMSVAGTAEQFF
TRBJ2-1 - - TRBV6-6 TGTGCCAGCATCGGAGTGCGGAGCTCCTACAATGAGCAGTTCTTC CASIGVRSSYNEQFF
TRBJ2-3 - - TRBV9 TGTGCCAGCAGCGTAGGCGGCGGGAACACAGATACGCAGTATTTT CASSVGGGNTDTQYF
TRBJ1-5 - - TRBV6-1 TGTGCCAGCAGTGAAGCCTCGGGGTATCAGCCCCAGCATTTT CASSEASGYQPQHF
TRBJ2-3 once - TRBV9 TGTGCCAGCAGCGGGAGCGCCCGCAATACGCAGTATTTT CASSGSARNTQYF
TRBJ1-1 - - TRBV6-6 TGTGCCAGCAGCAAGGACAGCAACACTGAAGCTTTCTTT CASSKDSNTEAFF
TRBJ2-1 - TRBD2 TRBV28 TGTGCCAGCAGCCAAAGGACTAGCGGATACAATGAGCAGTTCTTC CASSQRTSGYNEQFF
TRBJ2-5 once TRBD1 TRBV5-1 TGCGCCAGCAGCCTCTTAACTGGACAGGGGGCTGGAGAGACCCAGTACTTC CASSLLTGQGAGETQYF
TRBJ1-6 - - TRBV27 TGTGCCAGCAGTTTATCAGGGGGTCCCGGTAATTGGGGATCACCCCTCCACTTT CASSLSGGPGNWGSPLHF
TRBJ1-2 - TRBD1 TRBV6-1 TGTGCCAGCAATTTGGACAGGGTAAGCGGCTACACCTTC CASNLDRVSGYTF
TRBJ1-2 few - TRBV6-5 TGTGCCAGCAGGCCCAGTAACTATGGCTACACCTTC CASRPSNYGYTF
TRBJ2-7 - TRBD2 TRBV5-1 TGCGCCAGCAGCTTGGCGGTCCTAGCGGAGCACTACGAGCAGTACTTC CASSLAVLAEHYEQYF
TRBJ2-1 - - TRBV2 TGTGCCAGCAGCAGACTTGGCTCCTACAATGAGCAGTTCTTC CASSRLGSYNEQFF